These 17 T cell receptor beta chains originate from one sample sequenced in a study of cytomegalovirus exposure and HLA in healthy donors (dated by TCRdb to about 2017). Library preparation used the immunoSEQ multiplex PCR assay. For the multiplex PCR, a mixture combining 60 forward primers for TCR Vbeta segments and 13 reverse primers for TCR Jbeta segments was used. Entries here come from immuneACCESS through TCRdb and include only in-frame sequences with V and J called. Some clones fail to appear in such tables; in the studies checked, an unresolved V gene covers under half of the shortfall, and the cause of the remainder is unknown. The table for this sample lists more than 90,000 clones; around 74% of them were counted only once. The ten most abundant clones make up about 2.1% of the sample. The sample comprised PBMCs. The source is a woman between 35 and 50 years old in good health and CMV-seronegative.

The rearrangement uses TRBV29-1 and TRBJ2-1; D may be TRBD2 (7 bases). The germline V gene has CDR1 SQVTM and CDR2 ANQGSEA. V lost 8 bases, J lost 6 bases, and 23 bases lay in between. The CDR3 extends over 15 amino acids. The CDR3 sequence is CSITLWGGASNEQFF. The CDR3 DNA is TGCAGCATTACCCTATGGGGGGGGGCGTCCAATGAGCAGTTCTTC.

The chain links TRBV2 to TRBJ1-5, with D possibly TRBD1 on 6 matching bases. This CDR3 contains 15 residues. Trimming cost V 2 bases and J 7 bases, with 15 bases left between them. Germline V gives CDR1 SNHLY, CDR2 FYNNEI. As DNA, the CDR3 is TGTGCCAGCAGTGAAAATACTAACAGGGACCAGCCCCAGCATTTT. Encoded protein: CASSENTNRDQPQHF.

The V call is TRBV11-2, the J call TRBJ1-6; weak D call: TRBD1 (6 bases). CDR1 is SGHAT and CDR2 is FQNNGV in the germline V gene. The ends were cut back, 4 bases at V and 10 bases at J, with 17 bases in the middle. CDR3 length: 15 amino acids. In nucleotides, the CDR3 is TGTGCCAGCAGCTCCGGACCGGGGGGCTACTCACCCCTCCACTTT. Its translation: CASSSGPGGYSPLHF.

This clone was counted a single time. This chain uses TRBV19 with TRBJ1-6; D not certain. Germline values: CDR1 LNHDA, CDR2 SQIVND (reference sequence). V lost 8 bases and J 0 bases, leaving 11 bases between the germline ends. CDR3 length: 15 amino acids. CDR3 in amino acids: CASGGLSSYNSPLHF. Written as DNA, the CDR3 is TGTGCCAGTGGAGGTCTGAGCTCCTATAATTCACCCCTCCACTTT.

Only a few counts were recorded for this clone. V and J are TRBV19 and TRBJ2-1, with 10 bases aligning to TRBD2. Germline V gene lookup returns CDR1 LNHDA and CDR2 SQIVND (reference sequence). The V gene end was trimmed by 3 bases and the J gene end by 6 bases; junction bases not matched to a gene: 5. The CDR3 contains 15 residues. This CDR3 reads CASSMGAGGPNEQFF. CDR3 sequence (DNA): TGTGCCAGTAGTATGGGAGCGGGGGGGCCCAATGAGCAGTTCTTC.

V usage is TRBV21-1 and J usage is TRBJ2-2; the table gives TRBD2 as D, unverified against the DNA. TRBV21-1 is listed as a pseudogene. The CDR3 spans 17 residues. The CDR3 loop is CASSKEVPGSNTGELFF. CDR3 sequence (DNA): TGTGCCAGCAGCAAGGAGGTCCCGGGTTCGAACACCGGGGAGCTGTTTTTT.

This clone showed up just a few times. This chain links TRBV27 with TRBJ1-5, with 9 bases matching TRBD1. Germline lookup yields CDR1 MNHEY and CDR2 SMNVEV (reference sequence). V lost 5 bases, J lost 4 bases, and 3 bases stayed unmatched. The CDR3 extends over 14 amino acids. CDR3 sequence reads: CASSTGGLNQPQHF. The CDR3 region has the DNA TGTGCCAGCAGTACAGGGGGCCTTAATCAGCCCCAGCATTTT.

This clone was picked up one time. The gene calls are TRBV11-1 and TRBJ1-1; TRBD1 matches 11 bases. This CDR3 has 14 amino acids. V shed 5 bases, J shed 4 bases, and the junction held 3 bases outside the gene matches. Germline assignment: CDR1 SGHAT and CDR2 FQDESV (reference sequence). The CDR3 loop reads CASSRGTGGTEAFF. CDR3 in DNA: TGTGCCAGCAGCCGCGGGACAGGGGGCACTGAAGCTTTCTTT.

The J gene is TRBJ1-6, the V gene TRBV2; possibly TRBD1 for D (5 bases). Trimming took off 6 bases at V and 7 bases at J, with 16 bases between the two ends. This CDR3 is 15 amino acids long. The V gene's germline CDR1 is SNHLY and CDR2 FYNNEI. This CDR3 reads CASSTEEGRNSPLHF. DNA of the CDR3: TGTGCCAGCAGCACAGAGGAGGGACGGAATTCACCCCTCCACTTT.

The rearrangement links TRBV9 to TRBJ2-1; TRBD2 aligns across 9 bases. This CDR3 contains 14 residues. J gave up 8 bases and V 0 bases, and 3 bases lay outside the gene matches. Germline V gene data show CDR1 as SGDLS and CDR2 as YYNGEE. The CDR3 DNA is TGTGCCAGCAGCGTAGGGTGGACTAGCGATGAGCAGTTCTTC. Translating gives CASSVGWTSDEQFF.

Note on this clone: Germline is not matched at one junction end, which may reflect a read error. The chain uses TRBV7-7 and TRBJ2-7; D possibly corresponds to TRBD1 (5 bases). The CDR3 spans 13 residues. Germline CDR1 is SSHAT and CDR2 is FNYEAQ (reference sequence). The CDR3 protein is CASMAGRRYEQYF. CDR3 nucleotide sequence: TGTGCTAGCATGGCAGGGCGTCGCTACGAGCAGTACTTC.

A single count supports this clone. The chain is built from TRBV5-1 and TRBJ2-3; TRBD1 aligns across 7 bases. J lost 0 bases, V lost 4 bases, and 8 bases had no gene match. The CDR3 extends over 16 amino acids. Germline V CDR1 and CDR2: SGHRS, YFSETQ. The DNA of the CDR3 is TGCGCCAGCAGCGTCACAGGGGCGCCTAGCACAGATACGCAGTATTTT. This codes for CASSVTGAPSTDTQYF. Full variable domain (rest looked up from reference TRBV5-1 and TRBJ2-3): KAGVTQTPRYLIKTRGQQVTLSCSPISGHRSVSWYQQTPGQGLQFLFEYFSETQRNKGNFPGRFSGRQFSNSRSEMNVSTLELGDSALYLCASSVTGAPSTDTQYFGPGTRLTVL.

V usage is TRBV7-9 and J usage is TRBJ2-3, with 13 bases aligning to TRBD2. The CDR3 has 17 amino acids. J lost 4 bases, V lost 6 bases, and 10 bases had no gene match. Per the germline V gene, CDR1 is SEHNR and CDR2 is FQNEAQ (reference sequence). Here the CDR3 DNA reads TGTGCCAGCAGGTTTCTACTAGCGGGAGGGAGCGCAGATACGCAGTATTTT. Protein product: CASRFLLAGGSADTQYF.

This sequence joins TRBV11-2 and TRBJ2-1, with 8 bases that match TRBD2. CDR3 length: 15 residues. Per the germline V gene, CDR1 is SGHAT and CDR2 is FQNNGV. The V and J ends lost 1 base and 6 bases, in that order; junction bases with no gene match: 5. CDR3 loop: CASSLAIAGPNEQFF. CDR3 nucleotide sequence: TGTGCCAGCAGCTTAGCAATAGCGGGACCCAATGAGCAGTTCTTC.

V gene TRBV4-1 combines with J gene TRBJ2-7; TRBD2 agrees at 11 bases. The CDR3 is 16 amino acids. J lost 2 bases, V lost 1 base, and 4 bases had no gene match. Germline values: CDR1 MGHRA, CDR2 YSYEKL. CDR3 DNA: TGCGCCAGCAGCCAAGGAGGACTAGCGGGTACCTACGAGCAGTACTTC. Residues: CASSQGGLAGTYEQYF.

With respect to this clone: Relative to the germline gene, one junction end is altered; a read error may explain this. This chain links TRBV7-9 with TRBJ2-7; TRBD1 matches at 9 bases. The CDR3 has 17 amino acids. Germline V CDR1 and CDR2: SEHNR, FQNEAQ (reference sequence). CDR3 sequence: CSSSLDWTGEKFYEQYF. CDR3 DNA: TGTTCCAGCAGCTTAGATTGGACAGGGGAAAAATTCTACGAGCAGTACTTC.

The chain joins TRBV2 to TRBJ2-7; possible D gene TRBD1, 6 bases. V shed 7 bases and J shed 3 bases, with 10 bases lying between them. Germline CDR1 is SNHLY and CDR2 is FYNNEI. This CDR3 spans 12 amino acids. The CDR3 protein is CASNLQGYEQYF. CDR3 nucleotides: TGTGCCAGCAACCTACAGGGCTACGAGCAGTACTTC.